Following are 18 T cell receptor beta chains from one sample sequenced in a study of T cell responses to AZD1222 COVID-19 vaccine. TCRdb keeps only in-frame clones here, not all; method: immunoSEQ multiplex PCR. The profile shows about 150,000 clones, roughly nine tenths of them singletons. The sequences come from peripheral blood, collected on day 0 of AZD1222 vaccination. These receptors all come from an adult in good health.

Note on this clone: A single base separates this from a much larger clone, so it may be a read error. Other DNA sequences from this sample encode an identical CDR3 as well. This sequence joins TRBV13 and TRBJ1-1; unclear D gene. Germline V lookup: CDR1 PRHDT, CDR2 FYEKMQ (reference sequence). This CDR3 has 13 amino acids. V was cut by 1 base and J by 1 base, with 4 bases left in between. CDR3 bases: TGTGCCAGCAGCTTAGTCAGGAACACTGAAGCTTTCTTT. Its translation: CASSLVRNTEAFF. Using reference TRBV13 and TRBJ1-1 for the parts outside the CDR3, the full variable domain is AAGVIQSPRHLIKEKRETATLKCYPIPRHDTVYWYQQGPGQDPQFLISFYEKMQSDKGSIPDRFSAQQFSDYHSELNMSSLELGDSALYFCASSLVRNTEAFFGQGTRLTVV.

The chain recombines TRBV28 with TRBJ1-3; no clear D. The CDR3 length is 16 residues. Germline V CDR1 and CDR2: MDHEN, SYDVKM. V was cut by 0 bases and J by 2 bases, with 11 bases left in between. DNA for the CDR3: TGTGCCAGCAGTTTATGGACGGGAAGCACTGGAAACACCATATATTTT. Its translation is CASSLWTGSTGNTIYF.

The V and J genes are TRBV5-1 and TRBJ1-2, with 12 positions matching TRBD1. The CDR3 totals 15 residues. The V gene's germline CDR1 is SGHRS and CDR2 YFSETQ. Trimming removed 4 bases from V and 8 bases from J; junction bases left unmatched: 9. CDR3 in amino acids: CASSGGPGQGAGYTF. The CDR3, as DNA: TGCGCCAGCAGCGGGGGCCCGGGACAGGGGGCAGGCTACACCTTC.

The rearrangement joins TRBV4-3 to TRBJ2-5, with 8 nucleotides matching TRBD2. CDR3 length: 17 amino acids. Trimming removed 0 bases from V and 2 bases from J; junction bases left unmatched: 8. In germline, CDR1 is LGHNA, CDR2 YSLEER. The CDR3 sequence: CASSQDPHSGEQETQYF. In nucleotides, the CDR3 is TGCGCCAGCAGCCAAGATCCCCATAGCGGGGAACAAGAGACCCAGTACTTC.

The CDR3 DNA sequence: TGTGCCAGCAGCGTATGGACAGACACTTGGCAGTTCTTC. It codes for CASSVWTDTWQFF. The chain employs TRBV7-9 and TRBJ2-1; a possible D gene is TRBD1 (6 bases). The germline V gene has CDR1 SEHNR and CDR2 FQNEAQ (reference sequence). The V end lost 5 bases, the J end lost 12 bases, and 17 bases lay between the germline ends. This CDR3 is 13 amino acids long.

V gene TRBV29-1 combines with J gene TRBJ1-1; D is possibly TRBD1 (6 bases). Trimming took off 3 bases at V and 2 bases at J, with 16 bases between the two ends. Germline CDR1 SQVTM, CDR2 ANQGSEA. The CDR3 is 15 residues long. CDR3 sequence reads: CSVDIADRANTEAFF. CDR3 in DNA: TGCAGCGTTGATATAGCGGACAGAGCTAACACTGAAGCTTTCTTT.

The V and J genes are TRBV9 and TRBJ1-6; a weak D match, TRBD1 (6 bases). The V gene's germline CDR1 is SGDLS and CDR2 YYNGEE. The CDR3 is 14 residues long. V lost 1 base and J lost 13, with 15 bases in between. The CDR3 coding sequence is TGTGCCAGCAGCGTAACCACCACGGGGGCCCCCCTCCACTTT. Its translation: CASSVTTTGAPLHF.

The V and J genes are TRBV7-2 and TRBJ1-2, with D possibly being TRBD1 (6 bases). V lost 4 bases, J lost 2 bases, and 17 bases lay in between. CDR1 is SGHTA, CDR2 FQGNSA, per germline. The CDR3 totals 16 residues. The CDR3 DNA reads TGTGCCAGCAGCTCCCGAGGGGGGGCAGGGAACTATGGCTACACCTTC. Protein sequence: CASSSRGGAGNYGYTF.

This chain joins TRBV6-6 and TRBJ2-7, with D possibly matching TRBD1 (6 bases). Trimming removed 4 bases from V and 6 bases from J, with 22 bases in between. The length of the CDR3 is 16 residues. CDR1 is MNHNY, CDR2 SVGAGI, per germline (reference sequence). Here the CDR3 DNA reads TGTGCCAGCAGTTCCCTAACCGGGACAACGTCTCTCGAGCAGTACTTC. Residues: CASSSLTGTTSLEQYF.

V usage is TRBV9 and J usage is TRBJ2-7, with a possible D match to TRBD1 (6 bases). CDR3 length: 13 amino acids. Trimming pared 1 base from V and 6 bases from J, leaving 11 bases between. Germline lookup yields CDR1 SGDLS and CDR2 YYNGEE. Here the CDR3 DNA reads TGTGCCAGCAGCGTAAGCCAGGGGTCCGAGCAGTACTTC. This translates into CASSVSQGSEQYF.

The genes are TRBV19 and TRBJ1-5; D remains unclear. The germline gives CDR1 LNHDA, CDR2 SQIVND (reference sequence). The CDR3 contains 16 residues. V shed 6 bases and J shed 3 bases, with 18 bases lying between them. The CDR3 DNA follows: TGTGCCAGTAGCCCACGTAGAGATAGACTCAATCAGCCCCAGCATTTT. Translating it yields CASSPRRDRLNQPQHF. The full variable domain, completed using reference TRBV19 and TRBJ1-5, is DGGITQSPKYLFRKEGQNVTLSCEQNLNHDAMYWYRQDPGQGLRLIYYSQIVNDFQKGDIAEGYSVSREKKESFPLTVTSAQKNPTAFYLCASSPRRDRLNQPQHFGDGTRLSIL.

The J gene is TRBJ2-3, the V gene TRBV24-1; 13 nucleotides align to TRBD2. Trimming removed 4 bases from V and 0 bases from J; junction bases left unmatched: 6. Per the germline V gene, CDR1 is KGHDR and CDR2 is SFDVKD. This CDR3 is 18 amino acids long. The CDR3 sequence: CATSDPGLAGESTDTQYF. The CDR3 nucleotides read TGTGCCACCAGTGACCCCGGACTAGCGGGAGAAAGCACAGATACGCAGTATTTT.

The CDR3 coding sequence is TGTGCCTGGGGGGTTGGGGGAACTAATGAAAAACTGTTTTTT. Translation gives CAWGVGGTNEKLFF. This chain links TRBV30 with TRBJ1-4; D may be TRBD1 (5 bases). CDR3 length: 14 amino acids. Between the trimmed V and J ends, which lost 5 bases and 1 base, there was a span of 11 bases. Germline-derived CDR1 and CDR2 are GTSNPN and SVGIG (reference sequence). The full variable domain, its missing parts supplied by reference TRBV30 and TRBJ1-4, is SQTIHQWPATLVQPVGSPLSLECTVEGTSNPNLYWYRQAAGRGLQLLFYSVGIGQISSEVPQNLSASRPQDRQFILSSKKLLLSDSGFYLCAWGVGGTNEKLFFGSGTQLSVL.

This clone was observed a single time. The rearrangement uses TRBV28 and TRBJ1-1, with TRBD1 matching 7 bases. Germline V gene lookup returns CDR1 MDHEN and CDR2 SYDVKM. This CDR3 has 15 amino acids. V was clipped by 4 bases and J by 6 bases; unmatched bases: 11. DNA for the CDR3: TGTGCCAGCAGTTGGAACTTCAGGGGGAGGCCTGAAGCTTTCTTT. It is translated as CASSWNFRGRPEAFF.

DNA of the CDR3: TGTGCCAGCAGCGTATTGGGTGGTGGACCCCCTGACGAGCAGTACTTC. Translation: CASSVLGGGPPDEQYF. The V and J genes are TRBV9 and TRBJ2-7; D is unclear. CDR3 length: 16 residues. Germline CDR1 SGDLS, CDR2 YYNGEE. Trimming took 1 base from V and 5 from J, leaving 19 bases between them.

This clone came up once. CDR3 loop: CASSLGGDRDQPQHF. CDR3 bases: TGTGCCAGCAGCTTAGGGGGGGACAGGGATCAGCCCCAGCATTTT. The J gene is TRBJ1-5, the V gene TRBV5-6; TRBD1 agrees at 9 bases. This CDR3 contains 15 residues. Germline V CDR1 and CDR2: SGHDT, YYEEEE. V was pared by 2 bases and J by 5 bases, with 5 bases of the junction left unmatched.

In DNA form, the CDR3 reads TGTGCCAGCAGCTTGCCCCAGGGGAACGAAAAACTGTTTTTT. Translated, it gives CASSLPQGNEKLFF. The rearrangement joins TRBV5-6 to TRBJ1-4; TRBD1 is a possible D gene (6 bases). The CDR3 consists of 14 residues. The V end was cut by 1 base, the J end by 8 bases, with 12 bases between. Germline CDR1 SGHDT, CDR2 YYEEEE.

V is TRBV18 and J is TRBJ1-1; no definite D call. The germline V gene encodes CDR1 KGHSH and CDR2 LQKENI. The ends were cut back, 8 bases at V and 1 base at J, with 11 bases in the middle. The CDR3 has 13 residues. The CDR3 reads CASTQDENTEAFF. DNA for the CDR3: TGTGCCAGCACCCAGGACGAGAACACTGAAGCTTTCTTT.